What follows describes a single TCR beta chain. Only a few counts were recorded for this clone. Its antigen target is currently unknown. Within one base of it there is no much larger clone, and no base qualities were kept. Measured from the cysteine to the phenylalanine, the CDR3 is 14 residues long. Only the CDR3 part of the read is kept: 42 bases, read in frame from the first base. V and J are truncated by 1 base and 3 bases respectively, leaving an intervening sequence of 9 bases. According to the germline V gene, CDR1 reads SGHDN and CDR2 reads FVKESK. These data belong to a study of OX40 agonist ivuxolimab in advanced cancers. With regard to the full study: Ivuxolimab was an agonistic, fully human IgG2 monoclonal antibody directed against OX40 (CD134), a costimulatory receptor. The dose-escalation cohort was 82.7% male with a mean age of about 60 years, ranging from about 20 to 85. The point of sequencing TCRbeta in the periphery was to test whether ivuxolimab changed TCR sequence diversity and drove clonal T-cell expansion. Of the approximately 54 patients in dose escalation, some 20 had hepatocellular carcinoma, some 15 had melanoma, 9 had renal cell carcinoma and 9 had head and neck cancer. Intravenous ivuxolimab was administered to patients every 2 weeks at six dose levels: 0.01, 0.1, 0.3, 1.5, 3 and 10 mg/kg. Prior anti-PD-1, anti-PD-L1 or anti-CTLA-4 therapy was permitted, and checkpoint inhibitors had been received by roughly 42% of dose-escalation patients. The paper reports the monotherapy dose-escalation portion (N of about 47 patients) of the phase I ivuxolimab trial. Three dose-escalation patients achieved partial responses, one with hepatocellular carcinoma and two with cutaneous melanoma.

Patients with autoimmune disease history or receiving systemic immunosuppression were excluded from the trial. Peripheral blood for TCR sequencing was drawn from every dose cohort at baseline, at cycle 4 day 1 and at cycle 7 day 1. Samples came from an open-label, multicenter, first-in-human phase I dose-escalation trial of ivuxolimab. Adults with locally advanced or metastatic melanoma, renal cell carcinoma, hepatocellular carcinoma or head and neck squamous cell carcinoma were enrolled in the trial. Before TCR sequencing, CD4+ and CD8+ T cells were separately sorted from peripheral blood. General conclusions and limits of the study: The antigen specificity of the clonally expanded peripheral T cells was not determined. In the 0.1-3.0 mg/kg groups, partial responders were among the patients with the lowest normalized peripheral clonal expansion, particularly in CD8+ T cells. Low levels of normalized T-cell clonal expansion were also seen in some patients who did not respond. After ivuxolimab, more expanded clones were found on average in CD8+ T cells than in CD4+ T cells. Clonal expansion of both CD4+ and CD8+ blood T cells was observed from baseline to week 6 at doses 0.1 to 3.0 mg/kg.

To sequence the TCRbeta CDR3 region, genomic DNA was isolated from the sorted cells. TCRbeta CDR3 regions were sequenced using the immunoSEQ Assay. As stored in TCRdb, this immuneACCESS dataset retains in-frame rearrangements with V and J assigned. A fraction of the clones does not appear; measured against another copy, unresolved V genes explain less than half of the discrepancy, and the remainder lacks a known reason. A total of 41,000 or so clones appear in this sample, about 90% of them only once. The ten largest account for under 4% of the sample. The receptor's source is an adult with an advanced solid tumor such as melanoma, head and neck, liver or kidney cancer. The sample here was CD4+ or CD8+ T cells sorted from blood, taken in a trial of the OX40 agonist ivuxolimab. The chain is assembled from TRBV14 and TRBJ1-2, with TRBD1 as a weak D call on 5 bases. CDR3 loop: CASSQAGIDYGYTF. The sequenced DNA is TGTGCCAGCAGCCAAGCAGGGATCGACTATGGCTACACCTTC.